This entry is about one T cell receptor (beta chain). Its specificity is unknown. Trimming stripped 0 bases from V and 3 bases from J, with 11 bases between. Germline CDR1 SGDLS, CDR2 YYNGEE. The length of the CDR3 is 15 residues. This sample was included in a study of CD8+CD57+ T cells in acquired aplastic anemia. Study at large: Sorted CD4+ and CD8+ cells yielded about 3.1 ug of DNA on average.

Study-wide results and caveats: Patients and controls shared nearly 30 CD8+ CDR3 sequences, highly expressed in patients.

Flow cytometry had shown expanded CD8+CD57+ cells in the patients chosen for sequencing. In all patients, the disease was severe acquired aplastic anemia. Genomic DNA acted as the template from which TCR beta VDJ combination and CDR3 sequence profiling were carried out. In TCRdb, the reads were re-called with MiXCR into one record per CDR3 protein. This table has roughly 200,000 distinct CDR3 sequences, more than 55% appearing once. The source of this sequence is a human donor with aplastic anemia. Specimen: sorted CD4+, CD8+, or CD8+CD57+ T cells (not recorded which) from PBMCs. The chain joins TRBV9 to TRBJ2-3; TRBD2 is a possible D gene (5 bases). As DNA, the CDR3 is TGTGCCAGCAGCGTAGGTGGGGAGAGGACAGATACGCAGTATTTT. This gives the protein CASSVGGERTDTQYF.